Presented here are 22 T cell receptor beta chains from one specimen sequenced in a study of post-analysis software for immune sequencing data (dated by TCRdb to between 2015 and 2017). The full study reports these points: Significantly higher frequencies in patients than in controls were found for roughly 5 TRBV segments, including TRBV5-6, TRBV5-1 and TRBV20-1.

Library preparation was by PCR. The sequencer listed for this sample is Illumina HiSeq 2500. Unique molecular identifiers were incorporated into TCR beta cDNA libraries to reduce PCR and sequencing biases. TCRdb trimmed public reads at Q25 via fastp, called clones via MiXCR and kept in-frame beta chains. Every CDR3 protein is listed once, alongside the most common genes and DNA of its rows. A total of roughly 800,000 distinct CDR3 sequences appear in this sample, roughly 58% of them only once. Under 6% of the sample rests with the top ten. For these receptors, no antigen is known. Sequenced material: blood. Receptor source: a girl aged 10-17 years with multiple sclerosis.

V gene TRBV29-1 combines with J gene TRBJ2-1, with 7 bases matching TRBD2. After removal of 7 bases from V and 4 bases from J, the junction contained 10 bases not matched to a gene. This CDR3 has 14 residues. Germline V gene sequence: CDR1 SQVTM, CDR2 ANQGSEA. The CDR3 DNA is TGCAGCGCCCATGGGGGGGAGGGTTACAATGAGCAGTTCTTC. The encoded protein is CSAHGGEGYNEQFF.

This clonotype was seen only a few times. The chain joins TRBV20-1 to TRBJ2-5, with a weak D call TRBD2 (6 bases). The CDR3 totals 15 residues. Between the trimmed V and J ends, which lost 0 bases and 2 bases, there was a span of 13 bases. Germline CDR1 and CDR2: DFQATT and SNEGSKA (reference sequence). CDR3 amino acids: CSARESGRWQETQYF. The CDR3 nucleotides read TGCAGTGCTAGAGAGTCTGGGAGGTGGCAAGAGACCCAGTACTTC.

V gene TRBV5-8 combines with J gene TRBJ2-7; 8 positions agree with TRBD1. Germline CDR1 SGHTS, CDR2 YDEGEE. Trimming removed 0 bases from V and 0 bases from J; junction bases left unmatched: 5. This CDR3 region has 16 residues. The CDR3 is CASSLAGQGLSYEQYF. The DNA for the CDR3 is TGTGCCAGCAGCTTGGCTGGACAGGGCCTCTCCTACGAGCAGTACTTC.

This rearrangement joins TRBV5-6 to TRBJ1-2; 9 nucleotides line up with TRBD1. The germline V gene has CDR1 SGHDT and CDR2 YYEEEE. CDR3 length: 14 residues. The junction had 3 bases not matched to a gene; V was cut back by 0 bases and J by 6 bases. CDR3 DNA sequence: TGTGCCAGCAGCTTGGACAGGGGGCCCCATGGCTACACCTTC. Protein: CASSLDRGPHGYTF.

The CDR3 DNA reads TGTGCCAGCAGTGAATATACAGGCCGTCAAGGGGATACGCAGTATTTT. Protein product: CASSEYTGRQGDTQYF. This chain uses TRBV25-1 with TRBJ2-3; maybe TRBD1 (5 bases). Per germline, CDR1 MGHDK and CDR2 SYGVNS. This CDR3 is built from 16 residues. V shed 0 bases and J shed 6 bases, with 16 bases lying between them. The whole variable domain, remainder taken from reference TRBV25-1 and TRBJ2-3, is EADIYQTPRYLVIGTGKKITLECSQTMGHDKMYWYQQDPGMELHLIHYSYGVNSTEKGDLSSESTVSRIRTEHFPLTLESARPSHTSQYLCASSEYTGRQGDTQYFGPGTRLTVL.

This clonotype was seen a handful of times. This chain uses TRBV20-1 with TRBJ2-3; 7 nucleotides agree with TRBD1. CDR3 length equals 14 residues. Germline assignment: CDR1 DFQATT and CDR2 SNEGSKA (reference sequence). The CDR3 protein is CSLPSRGSTDTQYF. The DNA of the CDR3 is TGCAGCTTACCCTCCAGGGGGAGCACAGATACGCAGTATTTT.

The chain is built from TRBV4-1 and TRBJ2-1; 7 nucleotides match TRBD1. CDR3 length: 16 amino acids. Trimming took 1 base from V and 5 from J; bases not matched to a gene: 8. Germline CDR1 is MGHRA and CDR2 is YSYEKL. The CDR3 reads CASSQVRQGFNNEQFF. In nucleotides, the CDR3 is TGCGCCAGCAGCCAAGTGCGACAGGGCTTCAACAATGAGCAGTTCTTC.

The rearrangement links TRBV25-1 to TRBJ2-7; 10 positions match TRBD1. This CDR3 is built from 16 residues. With 0 bases clipped from V and 5 bases from J, the junction kept 7 bases outside the gene matches. CDR1 and CDR2 from the germline V gene are MGHDK and SYGVNS. DNA of the CDR3: TGTGCCAGCAGTGAATATGGGACAGGGGTGTCCCACGAGCAGTACTTC. Translated, it gives CASSEYGTGVSHEQYF.

This clonotype was counted between two and nine times. The CDR3 DNA follows: TGCAGCGTTACCCAAACAGGCTACGAGCAGTACTTC. It is translated as CSVTQTGYEQYF. The chain joins TRBV29-1 to TRBJ2-7; D possibly corresponds to TRBD1 (5 bases). The CDR3 totals 12 residues. Trimming stripped 5 bases from V and 3 bases from J, with 11 bases between. In germline, CDR1 is SQVTM, CDR2 ANQGSEA.

This chain uses TRBV7-2 with TRBJ2-1; TRBD1 is a possible D gene (5 bases). Germline V lookup: CDR1 SGHTA, CDR2 FQGNSA. The CDR3 is 16 residues long. Trimming took 2 bases from V and 3 from J, leaving 14 bases between them. The CDR3 protein is CASSLRSGIVYNEQFF. In nucleotides, the CDR3 is TGTGCCAGCAGCTTAAGGTCAGGGATCGTCTACAATGAGCAGTTCTTC.

This chain uses TRBV5-1 with TRBJ1-1; TRBD1 aligns across 10 bases. V was pared by 5 bases and J by 8 bases, with 12 bases of the junction left unmatched. Germline loops: CDR1 SGHRS, CDR2 YFSETQ. The CDR3 is 15 residues long. The CDR3 sequence: CASRETGTGVSEAFF. The CDR3 nucleotides are TGCGCCAGCAGGGAGACCGGGACAGGGGTGTCCGAAGCTTTCTTT. The full variable domain, its missing parts supplied by reference TRBV5-1 and TRBJ1-1, is KAGVTQTPRYLIKTRGQQVTLSCSPISGHRSVSWYQQTPGQGLQFLFEYFSETQRNKGNFPGRFSGRQFSNSRSEMNVSTLELGDSALYLCASRETGTGVSEAFFGQGTRLTVV.

V gene TRBV5-1 combines with J gene TRBJ2-3; 15 positions match TRBD2. J lost 5 bases, V lost 4 bases, and 8 bases had no gene match. The germline V gene encodes CDR1 SGHRS and CDR2 YFSETQ. The CDR3 runs to 17 residues. CDR3 residues: CASSLGLAGGIGDTQYF. The CDR3 DNA is TGCGCCAGCAGCCTGGGACTAGCGGGGGGTATCGGAGATACGCAGTATTTT.

CDR3 nucleotides: TGTGCCAGCAGTTTGGCGGCAGCGACTTCCTACGAGCAGTACTTC. Protein sequence: CASSLAAATSYEQYF. This chain links TRBV27 with TRBJ2-7; D remains unclear. Trimming cost V 3 bases and J 1 base, with 13 bases left between them. CDR1 MNHEY and CDR2 SMNVEV come from the germline V gene (reference sequence). The CDR3 loop spans 15 amino acids.

This chain's CDR3 is CASSLIGLAGAEQYF. CDR3 sequence (DNA): TGTGCCAGCAGTTTAATAGGTCTAGCGGGAGCCGAGCAGTACTTC. The V gene is TRBV28, the J gene TRBJ2-7; 10 nucleotides match TRBD2. J was trimmed by 6 bases and V by 2 bases; bases with no gene match: 7. Germline CDR1 is MDHEN and CDR2 is SYDVKM. The CDR3 has 15 amino acids.

The chain's CDR3 is CSAPLTSGKVDTQYF. CDR3 DNA: TGCAGTGCTCCCCTGACTAGCGGGAAAGTAGATACGCAGTATTTT. The chain uses TRBV20-1 and TRBJ2-3; 11 nucleotides agree with TRBD2. The germline V gene encodes CDR1 DFQATT and CDR2 SNEGSKA (reference sequence). This CDR3 region has 15 residues. Unmatched junction bases numbered 9, after V lost 5 bases and J lost 5 bases.

This chain joins TRBV20-1 and TRBJ2-1; 7 bases align to TRBD2. V was pared by 6 bases and J by 10 bases, with 12 bases of the junction left unmatched. Germline V gene data show CDR1 as DFQATT and CDR2 as SNEGSKA (reference sequence). This CDR3 has 13 residues. Here the CDR3 reads CSAQGLSETEQFF. The CDR3 DNA is TGCAGTGCCCAGGGACTATCCGAGACGGAGCAGTTCTTC.

This clonotype appeared once. The genes are TRBV30 and TRBJ2-6; D remains ambiguous. The germline V and J ends were trimmed by 0 bases and 3 bases, with 3 bases remaining between them. The CDR3 sequence is 13 residues long. Germline lookup yields CDR1 GTSNPN and CDR2 SVGIG (reference sequence). CDR3 amino acids: CAWSVGGANVLTF. The CDR3, as DNA: TGTGCCTGGAGTGTTGGTGGGGCCAACGTCCTGACTTTC. Full variable domain (missing parts from reference TRBV30 and TRBJ2-6): SQTIHQWPATLVQPVGSPLSLECTVEGTSNPNLYWYRQAAGRGLQLLFYSVGIGQISSEVPQNLSASRPQDRQFILSSKKLLLSDSGFYLCAWSVGGANVLTFGAGSRLTVL.

The chain recombines TRBV20-1 with TRBJ1-5; no clear D gene. CDR1 and CDR2 (germline): DFQATT, SNEGSKA (reference sequence). V was pared by 4 bases and J by 4 bases, with 11 bases between. The CDR3 spans 13 residues. The CDR3 is CSAIRQANQPQHF. The CDR3 bases are TGCAGTGCTATTCGGCAGGCGAATCAGCCCCAGCATTTT.

This clonotype was found a few times. The chain combines TRBV3-1 with TRBJ2-7, with TRBD2 matching over 14 bases. V trimming: 0 bases; J trimming: 3 bases; junction bases outside the gene matches: 4. The length of the CDR3 is 17 residues. Germline CDR1 LGHDT, CDR2 YNNKEL (reference sequence). The CDR3: CASSQDPGLAGDYEQYF. The CDR3 nucleotides are TGTGCCAGCAGCCAAGATCCGGGACTAGCGGGAGACTACGAGCAGTACTTC.

This clonotype was detected a few times. The rearrangement uses TRBV20-1 and TRBJ2-3; D may be TRBD1 (5 bases). The CDR3 covers 15 residues. Germline loops: CDR1 DFQATT, CDR2 SNEGSKA (reference sequence). The V end was cut by 2 bases, the J end by 2 bases, with 14 bases between. CDR3 nucleotides: TGCAGTGCTAGAAGACCGAGACAGTCCACAGATACGCAGTATTTT. Translating gives CSARRPRQSTDTQYF.

This clonotype has more than one count but fewer than ten. The gene calls are TRBV20-1 and TRBJ1-5; 10 bases line up with TRBD1. Germline-derived CDR1 and CDR2 are DFQATT and SNEGSKA (reference sequence). The CDR3 loop spans 13 amino acids. Trimming cost V 3 bases and J 5 bases; bases outside gene matches: 1. As DNA, the CDR3 is TGCAGTGCTAGTGGACAGGGGGATCAGCCCCAGCATTTT. Its protein is CSASGQGDQPQHF.

The V and J genes are TRBV29-1 and TRBJ2-5, with 10 nucleotides matching TRBD2. Per the germline V gene, CDR1 is SQVTM and CDR2 is ANQGSEA. The CDR3 is made up of 15 amino acids. The V and J ends lost 4 bases and 4 bases, in that order; junction bases with no gene match: 9. The CDR3 sequence: CSVGSLAGVIETQYF. The CDR3 nucleotides read TGCAGCGTTGGCAGTCTAGCGGGAGTTATAGAGACCCAGTACTTC.